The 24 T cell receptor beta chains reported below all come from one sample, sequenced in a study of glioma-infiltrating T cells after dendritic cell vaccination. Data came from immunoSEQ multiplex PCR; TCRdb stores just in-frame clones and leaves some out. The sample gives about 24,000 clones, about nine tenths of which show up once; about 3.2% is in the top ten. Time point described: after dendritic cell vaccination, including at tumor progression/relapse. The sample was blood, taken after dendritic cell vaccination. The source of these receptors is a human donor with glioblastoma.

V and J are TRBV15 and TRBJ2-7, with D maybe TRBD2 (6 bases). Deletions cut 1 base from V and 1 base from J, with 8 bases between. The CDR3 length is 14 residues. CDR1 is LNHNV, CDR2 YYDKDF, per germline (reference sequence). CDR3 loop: CATSRGGVSYEQYF. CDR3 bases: TGTGCCACCAGCAGAGGGGGGGTATCCTACGAGCAGTACTTC.

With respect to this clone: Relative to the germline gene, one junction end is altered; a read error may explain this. CDR3 loop: CASSSTRDGREQCF. Here the CDR3 DNA reads TGTGCCAGCAGCTCAACGAGGGACGGGAGGGAGCAGTGCTTC. The chain recombines TRBV7-2 with TRBJ2-7; 8 bases agree with TRBD2. The CDR3 runs to 14 residues. Germline V CDR1 and CDR2: SGHTA, FQGNSA.

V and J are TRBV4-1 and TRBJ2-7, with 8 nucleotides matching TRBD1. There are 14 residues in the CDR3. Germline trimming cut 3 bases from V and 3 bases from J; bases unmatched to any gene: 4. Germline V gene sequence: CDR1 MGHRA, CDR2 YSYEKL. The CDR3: CASSHPGQVYEQYF. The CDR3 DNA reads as TGCGCCAGCAGCCACCCGGGACAGGTCTACGAGCAGTACTTC.

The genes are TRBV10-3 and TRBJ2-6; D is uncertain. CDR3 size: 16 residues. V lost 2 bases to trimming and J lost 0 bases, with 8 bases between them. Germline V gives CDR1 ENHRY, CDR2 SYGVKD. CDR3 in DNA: TGTGCCATCAGTGAGGCGCACAGCTCTGGGGCCAACGTCCTGACTTTC. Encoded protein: CAISEAHSSGANVLTF.

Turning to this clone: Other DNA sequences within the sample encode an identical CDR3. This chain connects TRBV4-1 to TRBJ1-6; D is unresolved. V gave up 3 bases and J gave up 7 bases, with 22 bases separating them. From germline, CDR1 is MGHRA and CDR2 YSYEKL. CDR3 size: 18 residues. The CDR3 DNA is TGCGCCAGCAGCCAGGGATTCCGATACCGGGATGAAAATTCACCCCTCCACTTT. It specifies CASSQGFRYRDENSPLHF.

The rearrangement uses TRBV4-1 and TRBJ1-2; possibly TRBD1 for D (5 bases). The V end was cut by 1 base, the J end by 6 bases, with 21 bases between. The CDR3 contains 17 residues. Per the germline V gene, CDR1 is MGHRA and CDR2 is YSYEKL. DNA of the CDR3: TGCGCCAGCAGCCAAGGAAGGATCCACTGGACACAGGATGGCTACACCTTC. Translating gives CASSQGRIHWTQDGYTF.

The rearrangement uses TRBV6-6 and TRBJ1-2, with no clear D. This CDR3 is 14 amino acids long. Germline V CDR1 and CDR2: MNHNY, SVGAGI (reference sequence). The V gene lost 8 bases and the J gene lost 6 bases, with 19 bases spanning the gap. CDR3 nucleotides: TGTGCCAGCCTAGATACACTGGCCAGCGATGGCTACACCTTC. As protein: CASLDTLASDGYTF.

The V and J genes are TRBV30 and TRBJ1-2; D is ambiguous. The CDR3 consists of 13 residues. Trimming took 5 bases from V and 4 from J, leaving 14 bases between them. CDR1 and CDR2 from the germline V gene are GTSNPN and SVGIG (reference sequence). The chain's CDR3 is CAWSSGRTYGYTF. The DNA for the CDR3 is TGTGCCTGGTCCAGCGGGAGGACCTATGGCTACACCTTC.

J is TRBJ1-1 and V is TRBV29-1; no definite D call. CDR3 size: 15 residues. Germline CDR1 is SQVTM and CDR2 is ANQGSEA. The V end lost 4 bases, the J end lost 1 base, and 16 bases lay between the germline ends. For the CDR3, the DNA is TGCAGCGTTGGGCAAGTCGAGGGTCGGAACACTGAAGCTTTCTTT. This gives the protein CSVGQVEGRNTEAFF.

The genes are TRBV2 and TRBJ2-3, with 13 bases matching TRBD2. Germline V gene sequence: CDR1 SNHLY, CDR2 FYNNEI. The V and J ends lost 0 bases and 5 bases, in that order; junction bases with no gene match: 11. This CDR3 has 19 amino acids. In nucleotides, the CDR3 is TGTGCCAGCAGTGAAGCCCTATTACTAGCGGGGGGGCGGAGAGATACGCAGTATTTT. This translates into CASSEALLLAGGRRDTQYF.

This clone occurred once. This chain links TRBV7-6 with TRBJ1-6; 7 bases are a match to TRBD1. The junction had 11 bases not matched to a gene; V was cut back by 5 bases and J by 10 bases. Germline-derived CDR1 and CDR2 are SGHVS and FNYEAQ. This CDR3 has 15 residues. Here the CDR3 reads CASSPNRGSGSPLHF. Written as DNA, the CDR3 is TGTGCCAGCAGCCCGAACAGGGGTTCTGGATCACCCCTCCACTTT.

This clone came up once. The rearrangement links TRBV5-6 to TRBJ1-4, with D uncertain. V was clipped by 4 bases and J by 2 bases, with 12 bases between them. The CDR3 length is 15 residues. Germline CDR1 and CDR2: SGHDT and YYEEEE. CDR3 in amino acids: CASSPKLDTNEKLFF. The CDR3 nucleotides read TGTGCCAGCAGCCCAAAACTCGATACTAATGAAAAACTGTTTTTT.

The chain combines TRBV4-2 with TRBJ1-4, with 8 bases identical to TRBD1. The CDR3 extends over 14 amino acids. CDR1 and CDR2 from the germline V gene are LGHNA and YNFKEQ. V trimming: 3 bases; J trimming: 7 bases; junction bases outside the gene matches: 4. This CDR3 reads CASSHGQGAEKLFF. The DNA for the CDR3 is TGTGCCAGCAGCCACGGGCAGGGGGCTGAAAAACTGTTTTTT.

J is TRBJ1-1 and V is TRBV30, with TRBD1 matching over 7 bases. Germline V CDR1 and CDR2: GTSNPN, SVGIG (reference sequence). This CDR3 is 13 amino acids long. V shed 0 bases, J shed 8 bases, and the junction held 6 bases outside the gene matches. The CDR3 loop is CAWSVRGGQEAFF. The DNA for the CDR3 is TGTGCCTGGAGTGTACGGGGGGGACAGGAAGCTTTCTTT.

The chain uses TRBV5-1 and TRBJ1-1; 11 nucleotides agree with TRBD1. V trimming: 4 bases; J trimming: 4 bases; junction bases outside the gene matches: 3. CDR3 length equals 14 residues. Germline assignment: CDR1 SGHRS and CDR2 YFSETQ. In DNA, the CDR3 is TGCGCCAGCAGCGGGGGGACAGGGGGCACTGAAGCTTTCTTT. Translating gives CASSGGTGGTEAFF.

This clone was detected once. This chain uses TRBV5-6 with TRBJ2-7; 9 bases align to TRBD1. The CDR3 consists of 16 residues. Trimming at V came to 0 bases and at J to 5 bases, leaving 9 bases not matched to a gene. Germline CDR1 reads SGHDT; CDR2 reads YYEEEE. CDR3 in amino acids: CASSLGKGYRGHEQYF. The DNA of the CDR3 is TGTGCCAGCAGCTTGGGGAAAGGGTACAGGGGGCACGAGCAGTACTTC. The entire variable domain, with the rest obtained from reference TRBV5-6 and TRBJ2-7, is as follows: DAGVTQSPTHLIKTRGQQVTLRCSPKSGHDTVSWYQQALGQGPQFIFQYYEEEERQRGNFPDRFSGHQFPNYSSELNVNALLLGDSALYLCASSLGKGYRGHEQYFGPGTRLTVT.

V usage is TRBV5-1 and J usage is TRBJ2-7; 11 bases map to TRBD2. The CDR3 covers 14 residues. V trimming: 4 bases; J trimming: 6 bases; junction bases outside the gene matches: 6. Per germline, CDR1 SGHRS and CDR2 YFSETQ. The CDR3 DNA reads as TGCGCCAGCAGCCCGGGACTAGCGGAGGGCGAGCAGTACTTC. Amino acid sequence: CASSPGLAEGEQYF.

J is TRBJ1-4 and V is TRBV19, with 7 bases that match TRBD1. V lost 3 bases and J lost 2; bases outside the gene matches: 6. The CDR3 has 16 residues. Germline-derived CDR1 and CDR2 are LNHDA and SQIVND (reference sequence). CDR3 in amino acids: CASSIVEGATNEKLFF. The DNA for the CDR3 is TGTGCCAGTAGTATTGTCGAGGGGGCGACTAATGAAAAACTGTTTTTT. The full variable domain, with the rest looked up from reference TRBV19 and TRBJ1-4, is DGGITQSPKYLFRKEGQNVTLSCEQNLNHDAMYWYRQDPGQGLRLIYYSQIVNDFQKGDIAEGYSVSREKKESFPLTVTSAQKNPTAFYLCASSIVEGATNEKLFFGSGTQLSVL.

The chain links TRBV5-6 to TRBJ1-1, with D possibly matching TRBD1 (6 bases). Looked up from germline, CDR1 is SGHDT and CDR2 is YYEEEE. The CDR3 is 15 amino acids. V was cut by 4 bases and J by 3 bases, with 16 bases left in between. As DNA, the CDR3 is TGTGCCAGCAGCCGGGGGGGCAGGGCCTACACTGAAGCTTTCTTT. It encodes CASSRGGRAYTEAFF.

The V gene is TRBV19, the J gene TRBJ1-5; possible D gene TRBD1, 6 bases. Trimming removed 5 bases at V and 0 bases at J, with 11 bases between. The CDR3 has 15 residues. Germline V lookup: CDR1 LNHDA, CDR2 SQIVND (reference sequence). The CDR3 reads CASSGGTYSNQPQHF. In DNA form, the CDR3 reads TGTGCCAGTAGTGGGGGCACCTATAGCAATCAGCCCCAGCATTTT.

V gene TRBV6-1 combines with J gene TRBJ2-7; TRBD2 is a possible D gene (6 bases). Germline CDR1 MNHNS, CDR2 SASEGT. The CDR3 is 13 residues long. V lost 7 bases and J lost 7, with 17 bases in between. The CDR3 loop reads CASNLGTRLEQYF. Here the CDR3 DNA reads TGTGCCAGCAACCTCGGGACTCGGCTGGAGCAGTACTTC.

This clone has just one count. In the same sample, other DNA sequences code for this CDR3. DNA for the CDR3: TGTGCCAGCAGCTTAGCTACAGGCAAAAACTCACCCCTCCACTTT. Protein product: CASSLATGKNSPLHF. V and J are TRBV7-9 and TRBJ1-6; D might be TRBD1 (5 bases). Trimming left V 0 bases short and J 10 bases short, with 13 bases between. This CDR3 has 15 amino acids. Germline loops: CDR1 SEHNR, CDR2 FQNEAQ (reference sequence). The whole variable domain, remainder taken from reference TRBV7-9 and TRBJ1-6, is DTGVSQNPRHKITKRGQNVTFRCDPISEHNRLYWYRQTLGQGPEFLTYFQNEAQLEKSRLLSDRFSAERPKGSFSTLEIQRTEQGDSAMYLCASSLATGKNSPLHFGNGTRLTVT.

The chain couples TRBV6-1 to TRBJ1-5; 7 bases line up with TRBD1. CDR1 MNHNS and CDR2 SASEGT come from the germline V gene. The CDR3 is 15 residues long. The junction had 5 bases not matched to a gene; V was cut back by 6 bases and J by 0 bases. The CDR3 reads CASRTGQDSNQPQHF. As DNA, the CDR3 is TGTGCCAGCAGAACAGGACAGGATAGCAATCAGCCCCAGCATTTT.

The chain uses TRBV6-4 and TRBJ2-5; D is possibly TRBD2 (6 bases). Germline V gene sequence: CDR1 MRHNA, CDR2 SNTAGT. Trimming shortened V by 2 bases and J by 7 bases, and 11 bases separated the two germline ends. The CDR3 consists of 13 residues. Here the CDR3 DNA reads TGTGCCAGCAGTGACGGGGGGATAGGGACCCAGTACTTC. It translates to CASSDGGIGTQYF.